This T cell receptor beta chain was obtained from a study of a mutant IDH1 vaccine in newly diagnosed glioma. Study-wide context: Vaccination started 4-6 weeks after radiotherapy alone, or with temozolomide cycles.

On this clone: Its antigen is still unknown.

The CDR3 runs to 16 residues. With 0 bases removed from V and 4 bases from J, the gap between germline ends came to 10 bases. The germline CDR1 and CDR2 sequences are MNHEY and SMNVEV (reference sequence). Time point meaning: week 5, during vaccination. All doses held 300 ug of mutant IDH1 20-mer peptide, with topical imiquimod. General study points: Patients showed vaccine-induced immune responses at a rate of 80% to 95%.

The method was immunoSEQ multiplex PCR; TCRdb's version includes in-frame clones alone and lacks a portion of them. The sample records about 26,000 clones, 65% to 85% being singletons. This receptor was obtained from a man aged 35 to 55 with glioma. Some clones in this sample may be carry-over from other donors' samples. Sequenced here: PBMCs, sampled from a glioma patient whose treatment included an IDH1 peptide vaccine. V gene TRBV27 combines with J gene TRBJ2-6; unclear D gene. Written as DNA, the CDR3 is TGTGCCAGCAGTTTATCGTTGAGGTCGGGGGCCAACGTCCTGACTTTC. This sequence encodes CASSLSLRSGANVLTF.